Listed below are T cell receptor beta chains from one sample, sequenced in a study of cytomegalovirus exposure and HLA in healthy donors. Clones were read by immunoSEQ multiplex PCR, and TCRdb kept only the in-frame ones, dropping some. This sample has about 350,000 clones, with about nine tenths found just once. Material for sequencing was PBMCs. The receptors originated from a woman in her 30s in good health and CMV-seropositive. The CDR3 runs from the conserved cysteine through the conserved F or W. Each record gives: V gene, clone size, D gene, J gene, CDR3 DNA, CDR3 protein. A D gene is named only where the DNA matches it firmly. Clone size appears in some rows only: once, few, many, or a class for an expanded clone.

TRBV29-1	-	-	TRBJ2-1	TGCAGCGTTGGCGCTACCCTGGACCCCGACCAGAGCAATGAGCAGTTCTTC	CSVGATLDPDQSNEQFF
TRBV4-3	-	TRBD2	TRBJ2-1	TGCGCCAGCAGCCAAGATCGCACTAGCGGATCCTACAATGAGCAGTTCTTC	CASSQDRTSGSYNEQFF
TRBV15	few	-	TRBJ1-6	TGTGCCACCAGCAGAGCAGGCCTGGGGCATTCACCCCTCCACTTT	CATSRAGLGHSPLHF
TRBV7-9	-	TRBD2	TRBJ2-1	TGTGCCAGCAGCTTCGGAGCGGGGGAGCAGTTCTTC	CASSFGAGEQFF
TRBV6-5	-	-	TRBJ1-1	TGTGCCAGCAGTTACTCACCGATTGGAAGGACTGAAGCTTTCTTT	CASSYSPIGRTEAFF
TRBV2	-	TRBD2	TRBJ2-1	TGTGCCAGCAGAGTAGCGGGGGGGTCCTACAATGAGCAGTTCTTC	CASRVAGGSYNEQFF
TRBV4-1	-	TRBD2	TRBJ2-7	TGCGCCAGCAGCCACACCCGGGGGGGGGACGAGCAGTACTTC	CASSHTRGGDEQYF
TRBV9	-	-	TRBJ1-2	TGTGCCAGCAGCGCGAGCGAAGCTAACTATGGCTACACCTTC	CASSASEANYGYTF
TRBV9	-	-	TRBJ1-2	TGTGCCAGCAGTGGGACACGGAGGGGAATCTATGGCTACACCTTC	CASSGTRRGIYGYTF
TRBV7-3	-	-	TRBJ2-7	TGTGCCAGCAGCTTAAATTCGGGGAGTGGTAGCTACGAGCAGTACTTC	CASSLNSGSGSYEQYF
TRBV29-1	-	TRBD2	TRBJ2-7	TGCAGCGTCGCTACTAGCGGAGACTACGAGCAGTACTTC	CSVATSGDYEQYF
TRBV5-6	-	-	TRBJ1-5	TGTGCCAGCAGCACAGGATACAACAATCAGCCCCAGCATTTT	CASSTGYNNQPQHF
TRBV19	-	TRBD1	TRBJ2-7	TGTGCCAGTAGTCCGGGGACAGTTTACGAGCAGTACTTC	CASSPGTVYEQYF
TRBV29-1	-	-	TRBJ1-2	TGCAGCGTTGATTGGGCAGAAGACTATGGCTACACCTTC	CSVDWAEDYGYTF
TRBV7-2	-	-	TRBJ2-1	TGTGCCAGCAGTCGACAGGAGGGCCCCTACAATGAGCAGTTCTTC	CASSRQEGPYNEQFF
TRBV2	-	-	TRBJ2-1	TGTGCCAGCAGTGTTTTAGGGAGCTCCTACAATGAGCAGTTCTTC	CASSVLGSSYNEQFF
TRBV7-8	-	-	TRBJ1-5	TGTGCCAGCAGCATCGCAGACAGGAATCAGCCCCAGCATTTT	CASSIADRNQPQHF
TRBV27	-	-	TRBJ2-5	TGTGCCAGCAGTTTCGCTGGTTCCCAAGAGACCCAGTACTTC	CASSFAGSQETQYF
TRBV5-1	-	-	TRBJ2-1	TGCGCCAGCAGCCGCACTGGGGATGAGCAGTTCTTC	CASSRTGDEQFF
TRBV11-2	-	-	TRBJ2-7	TGTGCCAGCAGCTTAGTAACAGGGAGGGACGAGCAGTACTTC	CASSLVTGRDEQYF